The 26 T cell receptor beta chains given below trace back to one sample, sequenced in a study of blood T cell repertoires in COVID-19. Sequencing used immunoSEQ multiplex PCR; TCRdb keeps in-frame clones, though not all of them. The sample contains a few hundred thousand clones, 75% to 90% of which appear only once. What was sequenced was PBMCs or T cells enriched from blood (not recorded which). These receptors were taken from a man aged 25-40 years who had recovered from COVID-19.

This clone appeared a single time. The V and J genes are TRBV5-4 and TRBJ2-1; no clear D. The ends were cut back, 1 base at V and 2 bases at J, with 4 bases in the middle. Germline V gives CDR1 SGHNT, CDR2 YYREEE (reference sequence). This CDR3 is built from 13 residues. The CDR3 bases are TGTGCCAGCAGCTTGTCGGCCTACAATGAGCAGTTCTTC. This translates into CASSLSAYNEQFF.

This clone was seen once. This chain uses TRBV27 with TRBJ1-5, with D possibly TRBD1 on 5 matching bases. Trimming removed 10 bases from V and 7 bases from J, with 17 bases in between. The CDR3 is 13 residues long. The germline V gene has CDR1 MNHEY and CDR2 SMNVEV (reference sequence). CDR3 region: CATRLGWDQPQHF. The CDR3 bases are TGTGCCACCCGACTAGGGTGGGACCAGCCCCAGCATTTT.

CDR3 amino acids: CASRIAGRYEQFF. CDR3 in DNA: TGTGCCAGCAGAATAGCGGGGCGCTATGAGCAGTTCTTC. The chain combines TRBV12-3 or TRBV12-4 with TRBJ2-1; 8 bases align to TRBD2. The V gene end was trimmed by 6 bases and the J gene end by 8 bases; junction bases not matched to a gene: 6. The CDR3 spans 13 residues.

The V and J genes are TRBV19 and TRBJ1-1, with no clear D. The germline CDR1 and CDR2 sequences are LNHDA and SQIVND (reference sequence). This CDR3 is built from 13 residues. V was trimmed by 0 bases and J by 3 bases, leaving 5 bases between them. The CDR3 DNA reads as TGTGCCAGTAGTATAGAGGGAGACACTGAAGCTTTCTTT. Translating gives CASSIEGDTEAFF. Looking up the rest from reference TRBV19 and TRBJ1-1 gives the full variable domain: DGGITQSPKYLFRKEGQNVTLSCEQNLNHDAMYWYRQDPGQGLRLIYYSQIVNDFQKGDIAEGYSVSREKKESFPLTVTSAQKNPTAFYLCASSIEGDTEAFFGQGTRLTVV.

The chain couples TRBV6-1 to TRBJ1-1, with a weak D call TRBD1 (6 bases). CDR3 length: 15 residues. Germline V lookup: CDR1 MNHNS, CDR2 SASEGT. V was trimmed by 2 bases and J by 4 bases, leaving 14 bases between them. CDR3 protein: CASSESPGEGTEAFF. CDR3 nucleotides: TGTGCCAGCAGTGAATCCCCAGGGGAGGGCACTGAAGCTTTCTTT.

The chain couples TRBV5-1 to TRBJ1-1; unclear D gene. V was pared by 2 bases and J by 4 bases, with 9 bases between. Germline values: CDR1 SGHRS, CDR2 YFSETQ. The length of the CDR3 is 13 residues. CDR3 DNA sequence: TGCGCCAGCAGCTTTTCGGGAGGCACTGAAGCTTTCTTT. It translates to CASSFSGGTEAFF.

The chain joins TRBV5-1 to TRBJ2-1; 12 bases are a match to TRBD2. The length of the CDR3 is 17 residues. With V trimmed by 1 base and J by 2 bases, 4 bases remained unmatched. Per germline, CDR1 SGHRS and CDR2 YFSETQ. The DNA for the CDR3 is TGCGCCAGCAGCTTGTCTAGCGGGGGGGGCCCCTACAATGAGCAGTTCTTC. Protein: CASSLSSGGGPYNEQFF.

The V gene is TRBV9, the J gene TRBJ1-4; 7 bases line up with TRBD1. The V gene end was trimmed by 2 bases and the J gene end by 4 bases; junction bases not matched to a gene: 2. This CDR3 is built from 14 residues. Per the germline V gene, CDR1 is SGDLS and CDR2 is YYNGEE. In DNA form, the CDR3 reads TGTGCCAGCAGCGTCGCAGGGGGTAATGAAAAACTGTTTTTT. As protein: CASSVAGGNEKLFF.

V gene TRBV24-1 combines with J gene TRBJ2-7, with D maybe TRBD1 (6 bases). The germline V and J ends were trimmed by 4 bases and 5 bases, with 20 bases remaining between them. The germline gives CDR1 KGHDR, CDR2 SFDVKD. The CDR3 totals 16 residues. CDR3 sequence reads: CATSDAIRDMWNEQYF. The DNA of the CDR3 is TGTGCCACCAGTGACGCTATCAGGGACATGTGGAACGAGCAGTACTTC.

The chain couples TRBV15 to TRBJ2-5; TRBD1 is a possible D gene (6 bases). The V end was cut by 1 base, the J end by 5 bases, with 8 bases between. Germline V gene sequence: CDR1 LNHNV, CDR2 YYDKDF (reference sequence). The CDR3 is 13 amino acids. The CDR3 region is CATSRAGAETQYF. The CDR3 nucleotides read TGTGCCACCAGCAGAGCAGGGGCGGAGACCCAGTACTTC.

This sequence joins TRBV19 and TRBJ2-4; 10 bases are shared with TRBD1. There are 16 residues in the CDR3. The junction had 13 bases not matched to a gene; V was cut back by 5 bases and J by 9 bases. Per germline, CDR1 LNHDA and CDR2 SQIVND (reference sequence). Here the CDR3 DNA reads TGTGCCAGTAGTTCCCGGGGGGGACAGGGGCTTGGCATTCAGTACTTC. Translated: CASSSRGGQGLGIQYF.

This chain links TRBV10-3 with TRBJ2-7; D is ambiguous. The CDR3 totals 14 residues. The germline V and J ends were trimmed by 7 bases and 6 bases, with 19 bases remaining between them. CDR1 ENHRY and CDR2 SYGVKD come from the germline V gene. CDR3 sequence (DNA): TGTGCCATCACCACATCCCCCTCAACCATCGAGCAGTACTTC. Its protein product is CAITTSPSTIEQYF.

V and J are TRBV9 and TRBJ2-3; 7 nucleotides align to TRBD2. With V trimmed by 3 bases and J by 6 bases, 13 bases remained unmatched. CDR1 and CDR2 from the germline V gene are SGDLS and YYNGEE. The CDR3 is 16 amino acids. The DNA for the CDR3 is TGTGCCAGCAGCGCCGCCCTTTTGGGACTAACGGATACGCAGTATTTT. Amino acids: CASSAALLGLTDTQYF.

V and J are TRBV9 and TRBJ2-1; 9 nucleotides align to TRBD1. Germline V gene sequence: CDR1 SGDLS, CDR2 YYNGEE. The CDR3 loop spans 17 amino acids. With V trimmed by 4 bases and J by 1 base, 9 bases remained unmatched. The CDR3 loop is CASSPFSGTGSYNEQFF. In DNA, the CDR3 is TGTGCCAGCAGCCCCTTTTCCGGGACAGGGTCCTACAATGAGCAGTTCTTC.

The chain joins TRBV15 to TRBJ2-3, with D perhaps TRBD1 (6 bases). Trimming left V 1 base short and J 0 bases short, with 8 bases between. The germline V gene encodes CDR1 LNHNV and CDR2 YYDKDF (reference sequence). The CDR3 is 15 residues long. The CDR3 loop reads CATSRGRGSTDTQYF. As DNA, the CDR3 is TGTGCCACCAGCAGAGGAAGGGGGAGCACAGATACGCAGTATTTT.

The rearrangement uses TRBV24-1 and TRBJ2-1, with 7 bases fitting TRBD1. CDR1 KGHDR and CDR2 SFDVKD come from the germline V gene. This CDR3 has 13 residues. The trim removed 10 bases at V and 4 bases at J, leaving 6 bases unmatched. CDR3 amino acids: CATSGTVYNEQFF. The CDR3 DNA is TGTGCCACTTCCGGGACAGTATACAATGAGCAGTTCTTC.

J is TRBJ1-1 and V is TRBV6-1; 7 bases match TRBD1. This CDR3 region has 16 residues. The V and J ends lost 2 bases and 0 bases, in that order; junction bases with no gene match: 6. Germline CDR1 MNHNS, CDR2 SASEGT. CDR3 amino acids: CASSEWDRDVNTEAFF. The CDR3 DNA is TGTGCCAGCAGTGAATGGGACAGAGACGTGAACACTGAAGCTTTCTTT.

V gene TRBV29-1 combines with J gene TRBJ2-1; D unclear. Germline CDR1 SQVTM, CDR2 ANQGSEA. The CDR3 totals 16 residues. Trimming took off 1 base at V and 0 bases at J, with 13 bases between the two ends. The DNA for the CDR3 is TGCAGCGTTGAAGGGGCCCAGGCGAGCTCCTACAATGAGCAGTTCTTC. It codes for CSVEGAQASSYNEQFF.

The chain links TRBV19 to TRBJ1-2; D gene unclear. The germline CDR1 and CDR2 sequences are LNHDA and SQIVND (reference sequence). This CDR3 contains 13 residues. The ends were cut back, 6 bases at V and 0 bases at J, with 8 bases in the middle. This CDR3 reads CASRSPTNYGYTF. The CDR3 DNA reads TGTGCCAGTAGGTCACCTACTAACTATGGCTACACCTTC.

V usage is TRBV27 and J usage is TRBJ2-2, with D tentatively TRBD2 (6 bases). CDR1 is MNHEY, CDR2 SMNVEV, per germline (reference sequence). The CDR3 is 14 residues long. The V gene lost 7 bases and the J gene lost 7 bases, with 16 bases spanning the gap. CDR3 loop: CASTPGGSDGELFF. The CDR3 DNA reads TGTGCCAGCACCCCCGGGGGTAGTGACGGGGAGCTGTTTTTT.

CDR3 amino acids: CASSENGGDDIQYF. CDR3 coding DNA: TGTGCCAGCAGTGAAAATGGAGGGGATGACATTCAGTACTTC. J is TRBJ2-4 and V is TRBV6-1; tentatively, D is TRBD2 (6 bases). Germline V gene sequence: CDR1 MNHNS, CDR2 SASEGT. Trimming cost V 2 bases and J 8 bases, with 13 bases left between them. The CDR3 runs to 14 residues.

The chain joins TRBV11-2 to TRBJ2-1, with 12 bases identical to TRBD2. The CDR3 covers 15 residues. The junction had 6 bases not matched to a gene; V was cut back by 5 bases and J by 7 bases. Per germline, CDR1 SGHAT and CDR2 FQNNGV. The CDR3 bases are TGTGCCAGCAGCGCCCGACTAGCGGGGGTAAATGAGCAGTTCTTC. As protein: CASSARLAGVNEQFF.

The chain recombines TRBV18 with TRBJ1-1, with TRBD1 matching over 8 bases. Looked up from germline, CDR1 is KGHSH and CDR2 is LQKENI. V lost 2 bases, J lost 2 bases, and 4 bases stayed unmatched. The CDR3 runs to 15 residues. In DNA, the CDR3 is TGTGCCAGCTCACCAGACAGGGGACTTAACACTGAAGCTTTCTTT. As protein: CASSPDRGLNTEAFF.

This clone was seen only once. The rearrangement joins TRBV19 to TRBJ1-6; D is unresolved. CDR1 and CDR2 (germline): LNHDA, SQIVND (reference sequence). CDR3 length: 15 amino acids. V lost 1 base and J lost 7, with 11 bases in between. The CDR3 coding sequence is TGTGCCAGTAGTATAGTGGCAGGCCACAATTCACCCCTCCACTTT. Translating it yields CASSIVAGHNSPLHF.

V and J are TRBV24-1 and TRBJ2-1; D remains ambiguous. This CDR3 region has 15 residues. The germline V gene encodes CDR1 KGHDR and CDR2 SFDVKD. V lost 3 bases to trimming and J lost 4 bases, with 12 bases between them. CDR3 in amino acids: CATSDPFSSYNEQFF. DNA of the CDR3: TGTGCCACCAGTGATCCCTTCTCGAGTTACAATGAGCAGTTCTTC.

This clone was seen a handful of times. The CDR3 reads CASSEHRANQPQHF. CDR3 nucleotide sequence: TGTGCCAGCAGTGAACACAGGGCAAATCAGCCCCAGCATTTT. This rearrangement joins TRBV6-1 to TRBJ1-5, with D perhaps TRBD1 (6 bases). Per the germline V gene, CDR1 is MNHNS and CDR2 is SASEGT. V was shortened by 2 bases and J by 4 bases, with 9 bases between the two germline ends. This CDR3 spans 14 amino acids.